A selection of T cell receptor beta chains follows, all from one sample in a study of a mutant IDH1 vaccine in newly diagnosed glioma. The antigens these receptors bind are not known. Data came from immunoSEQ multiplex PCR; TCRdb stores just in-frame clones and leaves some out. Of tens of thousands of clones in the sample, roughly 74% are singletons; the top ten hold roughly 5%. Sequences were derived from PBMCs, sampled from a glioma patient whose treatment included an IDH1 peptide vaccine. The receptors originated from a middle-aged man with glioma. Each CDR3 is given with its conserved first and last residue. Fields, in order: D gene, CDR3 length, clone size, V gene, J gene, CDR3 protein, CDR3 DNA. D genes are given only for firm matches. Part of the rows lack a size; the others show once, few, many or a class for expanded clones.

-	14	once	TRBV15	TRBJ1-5	CATSPDRLGQPQHF	TGTGCCACCAGCCCCGACAGGCTCGGACAGCCCCAGCATTTT
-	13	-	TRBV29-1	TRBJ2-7	CSVWDSGTREQYF	TGCAGCGTTTGGGATTCTGGGACGCGCGAGCAGTACTTC
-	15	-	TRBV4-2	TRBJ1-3	CASSQDSGSGNTIYF	TGTGCCAGCAGCCAAGATAGTGGCTCTGGAAACACCATATATTTT
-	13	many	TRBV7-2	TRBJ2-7	CASSLDFSYEQYF	TGTGCCAGCAGCTTAGACTTCTCCTACGAGCAGTACTTC
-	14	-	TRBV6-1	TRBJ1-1	CASSDFGRNTEAFF	TGTGCCAGCAGTGACTTCGGGAGGAACACTGAAGCTTTCTTT
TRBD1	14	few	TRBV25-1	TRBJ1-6	CASSEGRGVSPLHF	TGTGCCAGCAGTGAGGGCAGGGGGGTTTCACCCCTCCACTTT
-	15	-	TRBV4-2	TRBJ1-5	CASSQGDQSNQPQHF	TGTGCCAGCAGCCAAGGGGATCAGAGCAATCAGCCCCAGCATTTT
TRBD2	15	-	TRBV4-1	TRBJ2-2	CASSQRRGSTGELFF	TGCGCCAGCAGCCAACGGCGGGGGAGCACCGGGGAGCTGTTTTTT
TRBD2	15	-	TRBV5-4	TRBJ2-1	CASSSGGVRGNEQFF	TGTGCCAGCAGCTCCGGGGGGGTCAGGGGCAATGAGCAGTTCTTC
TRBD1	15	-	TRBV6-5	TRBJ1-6	CASSRTGEGGSPLHF	TGTGCCAGCAGCCGCACAGGGGAAGGAGGGTCACCCCTCCACTTT
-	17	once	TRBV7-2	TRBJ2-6	CASSRTEVFSGANVLTF	TGTGCCAGCAGCCGGACAGAAGTCTTCTCTGGGGCCAACGTCCTGACTTTC
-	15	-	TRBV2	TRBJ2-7	CASRLSAGWGYEQYF	TGTGCCAGCCGTCTGTCGGCAGGGTGGGGATACGAGCAGTACTTC
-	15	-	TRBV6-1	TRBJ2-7	CASSEYGVLGYEQYF	TGTGCCAGCAGTGAATATGGGGTTTTAGGCTACGAGCAGTACTTC
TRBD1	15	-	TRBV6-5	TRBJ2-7	CASSVTGTGTFEQYF	TGTGCCAGCAGTGTAACCGGGACAGGGACGTTCGAGCAGTACTTC
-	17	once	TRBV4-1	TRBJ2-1	CASSNLERPSSYNEQFF	TGCGCCAGCAGCAACCTTGAGCGACCCTCCTCCTACAATGAGCAGTTCTTC
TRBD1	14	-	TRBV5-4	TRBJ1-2	CASSIGQGGYGYTF	TGTGCCAGCAGCATTGGACAGGGAGGCTATGGCTACACCTTC
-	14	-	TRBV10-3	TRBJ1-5	CAISVGNSNQPQHF	TGTGCCATCAGTGTTGGCAATAGCAATCAGCCCCAGCATTTT
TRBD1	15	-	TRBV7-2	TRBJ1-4	CASSLSGTVREKLFF	TGTGCCAGCAGCTTGTCCGGGACAGTAAGGGAAAAGCTGTTTTTT
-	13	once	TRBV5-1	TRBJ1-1	CASSPTGNTEAFF	TGCGCCAGCAGCCCCACTGGGAACACTGAAGCTTTCTTT
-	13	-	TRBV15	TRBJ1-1	CATSRDSGTEAFF	TGTGCCACCAGCAGAGATAGCGGTACTGAAGCTTTCTTT
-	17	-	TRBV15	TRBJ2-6	CATSRGTRSGGANVLTF	TGTGCCACCAGCAGAGGGACGAGAAGTGGCGGGGCCAACGTCCTGACTTTC
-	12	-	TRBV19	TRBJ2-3	CASSTGLDTQYF	TGTGCCAGTAGCACAGGGTTAGATACGCAGTATTTT
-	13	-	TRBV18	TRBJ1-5	CATCGGVNQPQHF	TGTGCCACCTGTGGGGGAGTCAATCAGCCCCAGCATTTT
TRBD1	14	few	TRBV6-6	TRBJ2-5	CASGRTGAGETQYF	TGTGCCAGCGGTAGGACAGGGGCGGGGGAGACCCAGTACTTC
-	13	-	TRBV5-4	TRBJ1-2	CASSLRGDYGYTF	TGTGCCAGCAGCTTGAGGGGGGACTATGGCTACACCTTC
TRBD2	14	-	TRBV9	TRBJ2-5	CASSSLAGGETQYF	TGTGCCAGCAGTTCACTAGCGGGGGGGGAGACCCAGTACTTC
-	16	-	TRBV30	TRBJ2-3	CAWSVSRASKADTQYF	TGTGCCTGGAGTGTAAGTCGGGCTAGCAAGGCAGATACGCAGTATTTT
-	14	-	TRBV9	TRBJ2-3	CASSVAETTDTQYF	TGTGCCAGCAGCGTAGCAGAGACCACAGATACGCAGTATTTT
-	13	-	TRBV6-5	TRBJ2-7	CASSYSTAYEQYF	TGTGCCAGCAGTTACTCGACAGCCTACGAGCAGTACTTC
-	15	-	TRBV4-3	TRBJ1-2	CASSQGDGRNYGYTF	TGCGCCAGCAGCCAAGGGGACGGACGAAACTATGGCTACACCTTC
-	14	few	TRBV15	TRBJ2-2	CATSTVQNTGELFF	TGTGCCACCAGCACAGTACAGAACACCGGGGAGCTGTTTTTT
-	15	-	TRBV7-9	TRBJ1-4	CASTLSTATNEKLFF	TGTGCCAGCACCCTTAGCACGGCAACTAATGAAAAACTGTTTTTT
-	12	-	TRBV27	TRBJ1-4	CASRTVNEKLFF	TGTGCCAGCAGAACCGTGAATGAAAAACTGTTTTTT
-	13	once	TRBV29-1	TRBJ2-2	CSVVRPNTGELFF	TGCAGCGTTGTGCGGCCGAACACCGGGGAGCTGTTTTTT
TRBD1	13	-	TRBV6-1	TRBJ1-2	CASSTGGEDGYTF	TGTGCCAGCAGCACAGGGGGCGAGGATGGCTACACCTTC